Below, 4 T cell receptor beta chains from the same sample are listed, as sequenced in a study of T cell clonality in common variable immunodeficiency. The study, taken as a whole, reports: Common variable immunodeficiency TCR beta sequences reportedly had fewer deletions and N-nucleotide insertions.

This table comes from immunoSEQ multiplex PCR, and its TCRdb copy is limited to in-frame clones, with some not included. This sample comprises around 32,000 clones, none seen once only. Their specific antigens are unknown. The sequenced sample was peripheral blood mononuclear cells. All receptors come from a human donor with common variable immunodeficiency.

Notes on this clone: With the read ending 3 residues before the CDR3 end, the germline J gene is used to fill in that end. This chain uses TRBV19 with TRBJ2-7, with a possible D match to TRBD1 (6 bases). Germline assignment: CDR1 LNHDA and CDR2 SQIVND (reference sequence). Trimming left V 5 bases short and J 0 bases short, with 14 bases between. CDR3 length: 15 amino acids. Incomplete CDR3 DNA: TGTGCCAGTAGTTTCCCCGGACAGCGCTCCTACGAG. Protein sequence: CASSFPGQRSYE. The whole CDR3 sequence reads CASSFPGQRSYEQYF. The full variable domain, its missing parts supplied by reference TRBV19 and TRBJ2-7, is DGGITQSPKYLFRKEGQNVTLSCEQNLNHDAMYWYRQDPGQGLRLIYYSQIVNDFQKGDIAEGYSVSREKKESFPLTVTSAQKNPTAFYLCASSFPGQRSYEQYFGPGTRLTVT.

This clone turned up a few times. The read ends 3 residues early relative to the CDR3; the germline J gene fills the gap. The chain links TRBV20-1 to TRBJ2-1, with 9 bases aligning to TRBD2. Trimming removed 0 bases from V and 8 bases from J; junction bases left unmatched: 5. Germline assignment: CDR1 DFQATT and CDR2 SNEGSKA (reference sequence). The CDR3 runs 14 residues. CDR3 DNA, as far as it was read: TGCAGTGCTAGAGAAGGGACTAGCAGACATGAG. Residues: CSAREGTSRHE. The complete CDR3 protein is CSAREGTSRHEQFF.

Here the CDR3 reads CASTPRGQGQPQHF. The sequenced part of the CDR3 DNA is TGTGCCAGTACTCCCCGGGGACAGGGCCAGCCC. The chain is built from TRBV19 and TRBJ1-5, with 9 bases aligning to TRBD1. The read ends 3 residues early relative to the CDR3; the germline J gene fills the gap. The V segment lost 7 bases and the J segment 7 bases; nucleotides outside the gene matches: 8. This CDR3 has 14 residues. Germline V lookup: CDR1 LNHDA, CDR2 SQIVND (reference sequence).

CDR3 protein: CASSFDFASGELFF. The covered CDR3 bases are TGTGCCAGCAGCTTTGACTTCGCGTCCGGGGAG. This chain uses TRBV7-9 with TRBJ2-2, with D unresolved. The read terminates 3 residues ahead of where the CDR3 ends, so the germline J gene completes it. This CDR3 has 14 amino acids. CDR1 is SEHNR, CDR2 FQNEAQ, per germline (reference sequence). V was pared by 3 bases and J by 6 bases, with 11 bases between.